Listed below are T cell receptor beta chains from one sample, sequenced in a study of T cells in Graves' hyperthyroidism and ophthalmopathy. One entry per CDR3 protein, called by TCRdb with MiXCR from the multiplex PCR reads. The data hold some 250,000 distinct CDR3 sequences, with just over 14% observed a single time. Sequenced sample: blood. Receptor source: a woman aged 40 to 50 with Graves' hyperthyroidism that later progressed to Graves' ophthalmopathy. Each CDR3 is given with its conserved first and last residue. The D gene is left open where the match is weak. Rows give clone size only sometimes, using once, few, many, or a class for an expanded clone.

CDR3aa	CDR3nt	abundance	v_gene	j_gene	d_gene
CASSLNRGRDYGYTF	TGTGCCAGCAGCTTAAACAGGGGGCGCGACTATGGCTACACCTTC	many	TRBV7-8	TRBJ1-2	TRBD1
CASSPLARSYEQYF	TGTGCCAGCAGTCCACTAGCGCGCTCCTACGAGCAGTACTTC	many	TRBV6-1	TRBJ2-7	TRBD2
CASSQDRETQYF	TGTGCCAGCAGCCAAGACAGGGAGACCCAGTACTTC	many	TRBV3-1	TRBJ2-5	-
CASSSRQGIRAGELFF	TGTGCCAGCAGCTCGAGGCAGGGGATTAGGGCCGGGGAGCTGTTTTTT	-	TRBV5-6	TRBJ2-2	-
CASSQVGFEAFF	TGTGCCAGCAGCCAAGTTGGTTTTGAAGCTTTCTTT	many	TRBV3-1	TRBJ1-1	-
CATRGLAGTHTGELFF	TGTGCCACCAGGGGACTAGCGGGGACTCACACCGGGGAGCTGTTTTTT	many	TRBV24-1	TRBJ2-2	TRBD2
CASSWTAQYF	TGTGCCAGCAGTTGGACTGCCCAGTACTTC	many	TRBV6-1	TRBJ2-5	-
CAISGSRATYEQYF	TGTGCCATCAGTGGGTCCAGGGCCACCTACGAGCAGTACTTC	many	TRBV10-3	TRBJ2-7	-
CASTGGESPYNEQFF	TGTGCCAGCACCGGGGGAGAAAGTCCCTACAATGAGCAGTTCTTC	many	TRBV3-1	TRBJ2-1	-
CASTPGALNTEAFF	TGTGCCAGCACCCCAGGGGCGTTGAACACTGAAGCTTTCTTT	-	TRBV28	TRBJ1-1	-
CASSKTLTNNPGQGSGTEAFF	TGTGCCAGCTCAAAAACCCTAACAAACAATCCGGGACAGGGAAGTGGGACTGAAGCTTTCTTT	-	TRBV18	TRBJ1-1	TRBD1
CASSRYLRSRYNEQFF	TGTGCCAGCAGCCGTTATTTGAGGAGCCGCTACAATGAGCAGTTCTTC	few	TRBV28	TRBJ2-1	-
CSAIQHPNPSSYEQYF	TGCAGTGCAATACAGCACCCTAACCCGAGCTCCTACGAGCAGTACTTC	few	TRBV20-1	TRBJ2-7	-
CASRGQARTNEKLFF	TGTGCCAGCAGAGGACAGGCGCGAACTAATGAAAAACTGTTTTTT	many	TRBV28	TRBJ1-4	TRBD1
CASSGARADTQYF	TGTGCCAGCAGTGGCGCCAGGGCGGATACGCAGTATTTT	many	TRBV2	TRBJ2-3	-
CASSQEDRRYEQYF	TGTGCCAGCAGCCAAGAGGACCGGCGGTACGAGCAGTACTTC	many	TRBV3-1	TRBJ2-7	-
CASGTSGNPNTGELFF	TGTGCCAGCGGGACTAGCGGGAACCCAAACACCGGGGAGCTGTTTTTT	many	TRBV2	TRBJ2-2	TRBD2
CASSLVRDRSTSTDTQYF	TGTGCCAGCAGCTTAGTTCGGGACAGGTCAACTAGCACAGATACGCAGTATTTT	many	TRBV13	TRBJ2-3	TRBD1
CSARSPGGPNTGELFF	TGCAGTGCTAGATCTCCTGGGGGTCCCAACACCGGGGAGCTGTTTTTT	many	TRBV20-1	TRBJ2-2	-
CASSSQTSGANVLTF	TGTGCCAGCAGCTCCCAAACTTCAGGGGCCAACGTCCTGACTTTC	many	TRBV7-3	TRBJ2-6	-
CSVGQRYEQFF	TGCAGCGTTGGGCAGCGGTATGAGCAGTTCTTC	many	TRBV29-1	TRBJ2-1	-
CASSEYPQGRVHNEQFF	TGCGCCAGCAGCGAGTATCCCCAGGGGAGGGTACACAATGAGCAGTTCTTC	few	TRBV5-1	TRBJ2-1	-
CASSYRPVPDEQFF	TGTGCCAGCAGTTACCGGCCTGTGCCAGATGAGCAGTTCTTC	many	TRBV6-5	TRBJ2-1	-
CASSLEGTIAGGPKFLGEQFF	TGTGCCAGCAGCTTAGAGGGGACTATAGCGGGAGGGCCAAAGTTTTTAGGTGAGCAGTTCTTC	many	TRBV11-2	TRBJ2-1	TRBD2
CASSFGQGLETQYF	TGTGCCAGCAGCTTTGGACAGGGCCTGGAGACCCAGTACTTC	-	TRBV5-4	TRBJ2-5	TRBD1
CASKGTGANVLTF	TGTGCCAGCAAAGGAACTGGGGCCAACGTCCTGACTTTC	many	TRBV2	TRBJ2-6	-
CASSTFTSNTEAFF	TGTGCCAGCAGCACATTCACGAGCAACACTGAAGCTTTCTTT	many	TRBV28	TRBJ1-1	-
CASSYSTADDTQYF	TGTGCCAGCAGTTACTCGACTGCCGACGATACGCAGTATTTT	few	TRBV6-5	TRBJ2-3	-
CASSPPQDEQYF	TGTGCCAGCAGTCCGCCGCAGGACGAGCAGTACTTC	many	TRBV28	TRBJ2-7	-
CSASVGDEQYF	TGCAGTGCTAGTGTGGGAGACGAGCAGTACTTC	many	TRBV20-1	TRBJ2-7	-
CASSQTQEQYF	TGTGCCAGCAGTCAAACCCAAGAGCAGTACTTC	many	TRBV12-3/TRBV12-4	TRBJ2-7	-
CASRGDPGPNTGELFF	TGTGCCAGCAGGGGGGACCCGGGACCAAACACCGGGGAGCTGTTTTTT	many	TRBV6-1	TRBJ2-2	-
CASSLMGCETQYF	TGTGCCAGCAGTTTAATGGGATGTGAGACCCAGTACTTC	-	TRBV28	TRBJ2-5	-
CASSLGTGSGNEQYF	TGTGCCAGCAGCTTGGGGACTGGTAGTGGGAACGAGCAGTACTTC	many	TRBV7-3	TRBJ2-7	-
CASSRGTSGTQYF	TGTGCCAGCAGCCGAGGGACTTCGGGTACGCAGTATTTT	few	TRBV12-3/TRBV12-4	TRBJ2-3	-
CASRESNEKLFF	TGTGCCAGCAGGGAATCTAATGAAAAACTGTTTTTT	many	TRBV28	TRBJ1-4	-
CASSLVLPYEQYF	TGTGCCAGCAGTTTAGTCTTACCCTACGAGCAGTACTTC	many	TRBV12-3/TRBV12-4	TRBJ2-7	-
CASSAGLAGGVMNTGELFF	TGTGCCAGTAGTGCGGGACTAGCGGGAGGCGTAATGAACACCGGGGAGCTGTTTTTT	few	TRBV19	TRBJ2-2	TRBD2
CASSSGLAGGPSNEQFF	TGTGCCAGCAGCTCTGGACTAGCGGGAGGGCCCAGCAATGAGCAGTTCTTC	-	TRBV11-3	TRBJ2-1	TRBD2
CASSTSGNTEAFF	TGTGCCAGCAGCACCAGTGGAAACACTGAAGCTTTCTTT	many	TRBV11-2	TRBJ1-1	-
CASSFRRTGSYEQYF	TGTGCCAGCAGTTTTAGGCGGACGGGCTCCTACGAGCAGTACTTC	many	TRBV27	TRBJ2-7	-
CASSLPGQSNYGYTF	TGTGCCAGCAGCCTCCCGGGACAGTCTAACTATGGCTACACCTTC	many	TRBV7-9	TRBJ1-2	TRBD1
CASSLDRSLGYNEQFF	TGTGCCAGCAGCTTGGACAGGTCGTTGGGGTACAATGAGCAGTTCTTC	many	TRBV28	TRBJ2-1	TRBD1
CAWKLIAGKIAYEQFF	TGTGCCTGGAAACTCATAGCGGGAAAAATAGCATATGAGCAGTTCTTC	many	TRBV30	TRBJ2-1	TRBD2
CASTGGGDPYEQYF	TGTGCCAGCACCGGAGGGGGGGATCCCTACGAGCAGTACTTC	-	TRBV28	TRBJ2-7	-
CAISLSGKADTQYF	TGTGCCATCAGTCTTAGCGGGAAGGCAGATACGCAGTATTTT	many	TRBV10-3	TRBJ2-3	TRBD2
CASSLSSGREETQYF	TGTGCCAGCAGTCTAAGTAGCGGGAGGGAAGAGACCCAGTACTTC	-	TRBV12-3/TRBV12-4	TRBJ2-5	TRBD2
CASSPRDRGREQYF	TGCGCCAGCAGCCCGCGGGACAGGGGCAGGGAGCAGTACTTC	many	TRBV4-1	TRBJ2-7	TRBD1
CASRGTRGYNEQFF	TGTGCCAGCAGGGGGACTAGAGGTTACAATGAGCAGTTCTTC	many	TRBV2	TRBJ2-1	TRBD2